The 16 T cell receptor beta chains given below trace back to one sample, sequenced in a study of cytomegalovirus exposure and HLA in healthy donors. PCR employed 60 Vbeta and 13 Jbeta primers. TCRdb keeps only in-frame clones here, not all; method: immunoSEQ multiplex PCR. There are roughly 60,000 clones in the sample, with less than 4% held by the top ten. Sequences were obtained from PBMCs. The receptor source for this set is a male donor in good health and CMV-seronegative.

The CDR3 coding sequence is TGTGCCAGCAGCTCGGGCGGGGGGACCCAGTACTTC. As protein: CASSSGGGTQYF. V usage is TRBV6-5 and J usage is TRBJ2-5, with 7 bases matching TRBD2. The CDR3 spans 12 residues. The germline CDR1 and CDR2 sequences are MNHEY and SVGAGI. The V gene end was trimmed by 6 bases and the J gene end by 7 bases; junction bases not matched to a gene: 5.

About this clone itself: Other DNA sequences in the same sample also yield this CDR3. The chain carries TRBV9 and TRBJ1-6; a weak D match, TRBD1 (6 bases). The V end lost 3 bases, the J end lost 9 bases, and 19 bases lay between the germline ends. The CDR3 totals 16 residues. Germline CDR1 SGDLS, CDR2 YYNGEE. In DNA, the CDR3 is TGTGCCAGCAGCGCCGACAGGAGACTATATGGTTCACCCCTCCACTTT. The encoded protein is CASSADRRLYGSPLHF.

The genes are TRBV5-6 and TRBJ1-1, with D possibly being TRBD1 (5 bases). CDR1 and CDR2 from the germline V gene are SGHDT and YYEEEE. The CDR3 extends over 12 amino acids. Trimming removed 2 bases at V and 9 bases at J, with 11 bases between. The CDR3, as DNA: TGTGCCAGCAGCTTCGACAGAAGCAAAGCTTTCTTT. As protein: CASSFDRSKAFF.

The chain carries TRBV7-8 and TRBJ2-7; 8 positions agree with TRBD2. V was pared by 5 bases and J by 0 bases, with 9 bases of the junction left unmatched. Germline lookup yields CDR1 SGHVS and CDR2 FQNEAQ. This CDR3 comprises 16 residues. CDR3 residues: CASSHRGGQGSYEQYF. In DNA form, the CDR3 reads TGTGCCAGCAGCCACCGGGGGGGGCAGGGCTCCTACGAGCAGTACTTC.

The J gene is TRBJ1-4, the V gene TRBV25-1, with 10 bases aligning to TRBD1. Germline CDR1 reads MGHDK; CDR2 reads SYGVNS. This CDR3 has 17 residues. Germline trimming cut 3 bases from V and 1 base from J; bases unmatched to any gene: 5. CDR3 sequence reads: CASSDLTGGETNEKLFF. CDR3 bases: TGTGCCAGCAGTGACCTGACAGGGGGCGAAACTAATGAAAAACTGTTTTTT.

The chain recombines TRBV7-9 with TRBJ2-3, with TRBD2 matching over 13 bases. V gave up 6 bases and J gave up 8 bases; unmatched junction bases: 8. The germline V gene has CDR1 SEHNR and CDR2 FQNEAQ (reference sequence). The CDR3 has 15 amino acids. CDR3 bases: TGTGCCAGCAGAGAACCGGGACTAGCGGGGTCTACGCAGTATTTT. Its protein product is CASREPGLAGSTQYF. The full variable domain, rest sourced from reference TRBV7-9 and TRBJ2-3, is DTGVSQNPRHKITKRGQNVTFRCDPISEHNRLYWYRQTLGQGPEFLTYFQNEAQLEKSRLLSDRFSAERPKGSFSTLEIQRTEQGDSAMYLCASREPGLAGSTQYFGPGTRLTVL.

The DNA of the CDR3 is TGTGCCAGCAGCTTTGGAAAGGAGAGCTACACCTTC. Protein: CASSFGKESYTF. V is TRBV6-1 and J is TRBJ1-2; no firm D call. Trimming shortened V by 6 bases and J by 9 bases, and 14 bases separated the two germline ends. This CDR3 spans 12 amino acids. The germline CDR1 and CDR2 sequences are MNHNS and SASEGT.

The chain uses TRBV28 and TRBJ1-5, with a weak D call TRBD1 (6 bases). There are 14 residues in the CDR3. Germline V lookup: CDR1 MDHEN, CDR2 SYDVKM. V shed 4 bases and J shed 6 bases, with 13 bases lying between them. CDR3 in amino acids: CASSWAGGVQPQHF. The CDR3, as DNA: TGTGCCAGCAGTTGGGCTGGGGGCGTTCAGCCCCAGCATTTT.

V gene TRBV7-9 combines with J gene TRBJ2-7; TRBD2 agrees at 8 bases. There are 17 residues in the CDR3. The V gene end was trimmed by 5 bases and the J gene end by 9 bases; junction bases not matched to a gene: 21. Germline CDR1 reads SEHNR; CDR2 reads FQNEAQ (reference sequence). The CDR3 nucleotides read TGTGCCAGCAGCCCCGAGGTCGTAGCGGGGAGCCTATCGGCGCAGTACTTC. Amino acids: CASSPEVVAGSLSAQYF.

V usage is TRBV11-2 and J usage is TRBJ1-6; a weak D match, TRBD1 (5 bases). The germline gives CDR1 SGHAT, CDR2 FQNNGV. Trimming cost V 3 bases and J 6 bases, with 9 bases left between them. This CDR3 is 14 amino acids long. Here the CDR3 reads CASSLSTANSPLHF. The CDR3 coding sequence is TGTGCCAGCAGCTTGTCGACAGCTAATTCACCCCTCCACTTT.

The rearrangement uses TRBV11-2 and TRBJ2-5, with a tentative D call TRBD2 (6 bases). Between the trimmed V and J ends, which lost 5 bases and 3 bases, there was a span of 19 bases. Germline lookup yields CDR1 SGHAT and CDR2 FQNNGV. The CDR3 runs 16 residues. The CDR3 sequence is CASSPLAGGPEETQYF. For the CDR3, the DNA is TGTGCCAGCAGCCCCCTAGCCGGGGGACCCGAAGAGACCCAGTACTTC.

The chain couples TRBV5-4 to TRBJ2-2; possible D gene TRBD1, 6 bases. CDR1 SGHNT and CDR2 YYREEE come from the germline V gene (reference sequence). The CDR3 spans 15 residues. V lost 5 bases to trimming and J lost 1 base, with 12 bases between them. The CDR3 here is CASRTDSRNTGELFF. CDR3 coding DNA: TGTGCCAGCAGAACGGACAGCCGGAACACCGGGGAGCTGTTTTTT.

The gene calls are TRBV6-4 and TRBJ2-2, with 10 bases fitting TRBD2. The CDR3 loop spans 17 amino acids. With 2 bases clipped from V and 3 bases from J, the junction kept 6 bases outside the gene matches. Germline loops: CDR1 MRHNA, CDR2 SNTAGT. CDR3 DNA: TGTGCCAGCAGTGACCCCAGCGGGAGGGTATACACCGGGGAGCTGTTTTTT. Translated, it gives CASSDPSGRVYTGELFF.

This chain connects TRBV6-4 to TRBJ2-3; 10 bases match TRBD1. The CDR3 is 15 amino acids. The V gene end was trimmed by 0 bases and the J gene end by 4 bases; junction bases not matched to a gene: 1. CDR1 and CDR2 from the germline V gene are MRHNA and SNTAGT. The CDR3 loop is CASSDSTGGADTQYF. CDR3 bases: TGTGCCAGCAGTGACTCGACAGGGGGCGCAGATACGCAGTATTTT.

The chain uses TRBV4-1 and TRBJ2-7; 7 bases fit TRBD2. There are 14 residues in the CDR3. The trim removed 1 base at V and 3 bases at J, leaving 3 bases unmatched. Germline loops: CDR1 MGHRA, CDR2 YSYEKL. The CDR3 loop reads CASSQGEGYYEQYF. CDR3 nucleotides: TGCGCCAGCAGCCAAGGGGAGGGGTACTACGAGCAGTACTTC.

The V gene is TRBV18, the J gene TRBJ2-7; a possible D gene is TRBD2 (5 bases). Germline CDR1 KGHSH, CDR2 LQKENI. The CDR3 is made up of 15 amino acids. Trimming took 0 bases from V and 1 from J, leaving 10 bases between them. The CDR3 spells CASSPPSGGSYEQYF. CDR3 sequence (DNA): TGTGCCAGCTCACCACCGTCAGGCGGGTCCTACGAGCAGTACTTC.